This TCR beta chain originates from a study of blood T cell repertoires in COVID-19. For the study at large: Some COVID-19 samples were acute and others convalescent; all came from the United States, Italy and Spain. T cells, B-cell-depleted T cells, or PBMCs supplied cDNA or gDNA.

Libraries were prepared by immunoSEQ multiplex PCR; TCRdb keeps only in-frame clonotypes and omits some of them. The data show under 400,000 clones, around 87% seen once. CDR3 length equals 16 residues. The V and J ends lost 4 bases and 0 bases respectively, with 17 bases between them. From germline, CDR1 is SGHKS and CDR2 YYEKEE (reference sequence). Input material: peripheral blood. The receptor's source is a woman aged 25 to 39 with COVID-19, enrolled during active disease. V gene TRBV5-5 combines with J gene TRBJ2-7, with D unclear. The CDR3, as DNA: TGTGCCAGCAGCGATACCCCCGCCGCTAGCTCCTACGAGCAGTACTTC. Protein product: CASSDTPAASSYEQYF.